This TCR beta chain was profiled in a study of shared clonotypes between healthy human individuals. In the study overall: Every donor yielded three CD4 naive, three CD4 memory, two CD8 naive and one CD8 memory plate.

Researchers divided each subset's genomic DNA evenly across several immunoSEQ plates. The input for sorted-subset replicate PCRs was 200 ng DNA, 25,000 to 35,000 T cell genomes. Sequencing was performed with immunoSEQ multiplex PCR; in TCRdb, only in-frame clones are kept and a portion is missing. There are around 1.9 million clones in the sample; 85% to 95% occur only once, and 1.5% to 2% lies in the top ten. Comment on this clone: Its antigen is unknown.

The CDR3 is 17 amino acids. The germline CDR1 and CDR2 sequences are MDHEN and SYDVKM. Losses at the gene ends were 7 bases for V and 3 bases for J; bases not matched to a gene: 17. CD45RO-negative CD8 cells positively selected for CCR7 made up the naive population, which excluded terminally differentiated effector memory CD45RA+ cells. Broader study findings: Generally, estimated richness proved larger in naive subsets than it did in memory subsets.

The chain is built from TRBV28 and TRBJ2-7; TRBD1 matches at 8 bases. The TCR comes from a man in his late teens or twenties in good health. Some clones in this sample may be carry-over from other donors' samples. The sequencing sample was made of naive CD8+ T cells from PBMCs. The CDR3 coding sequence is TGTGCCAGCATTCCTACCGCTTATTGGGACAGGAACTACGAGCAGTACTTC. This gives the protein CASIPTAYWDRNYEQYF.